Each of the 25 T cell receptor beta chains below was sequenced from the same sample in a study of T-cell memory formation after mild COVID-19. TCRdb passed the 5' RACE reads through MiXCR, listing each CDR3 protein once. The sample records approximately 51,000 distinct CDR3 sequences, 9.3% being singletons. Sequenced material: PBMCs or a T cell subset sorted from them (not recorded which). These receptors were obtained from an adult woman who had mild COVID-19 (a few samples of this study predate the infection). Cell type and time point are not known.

The CDR3 bases are TGTGCCAGCAGCCCAGGGGGTGTGGGTAAAGAGACCCAGTACTTC. It translates to CASSPGGVGKETQYF. V gene TRBV12-3 or TRBV12-4 combines with J gene TRBJ2-5; 7 bases align to TRBD1. The CDR3 is 15 residues long. The J segment lost 3 bases and the V segment lost 6 bases, leaving 10 bases of the junction unmatched.

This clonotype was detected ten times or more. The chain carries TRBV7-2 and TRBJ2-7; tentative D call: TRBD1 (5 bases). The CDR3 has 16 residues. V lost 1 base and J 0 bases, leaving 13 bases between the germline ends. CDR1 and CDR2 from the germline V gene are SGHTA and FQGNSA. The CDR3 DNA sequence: TGTGCCAGCAGCTTAGGTCCCAGGGCCCCCTCCTACGAGCAGTACTTC. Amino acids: CASSLGPRAPSYEQYF.

The CDR3 protein is CASIPPGGGTDTQYF. CDR3 in DNA: TGTGCCAGCATCCCCCCTGGCGGGGGTACAGATACGCAGTATTTT. The rearrangement links TRBV6-5 to TRBJ2-3, with TRBD2 matching 7 bases. CDR3 length equals 15 residues. Trimming removed 7 bases from V and 3 bases from J; junction bases left unmatched: 10. Per the germline V gene, CDR1 is MNHEY and CDR2 is SVGAGI.

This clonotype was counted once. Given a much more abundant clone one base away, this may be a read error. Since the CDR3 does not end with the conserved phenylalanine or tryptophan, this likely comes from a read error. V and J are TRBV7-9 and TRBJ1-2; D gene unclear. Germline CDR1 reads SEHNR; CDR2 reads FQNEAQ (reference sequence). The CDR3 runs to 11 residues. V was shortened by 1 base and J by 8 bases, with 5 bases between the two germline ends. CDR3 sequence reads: CASSLGNGYTL. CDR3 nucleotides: TGTGCCAGCAGCTTAGGGAACGGCTACACCTTA.

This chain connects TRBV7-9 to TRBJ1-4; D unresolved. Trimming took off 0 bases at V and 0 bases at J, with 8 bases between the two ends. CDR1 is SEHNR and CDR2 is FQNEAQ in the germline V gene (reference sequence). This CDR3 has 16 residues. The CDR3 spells CASSLAWGATNEKLFF. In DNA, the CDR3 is TGTGCCAGCAGCTTAGCGTGGGGAGCAACTAATGAAAAACTGTTTTTT.

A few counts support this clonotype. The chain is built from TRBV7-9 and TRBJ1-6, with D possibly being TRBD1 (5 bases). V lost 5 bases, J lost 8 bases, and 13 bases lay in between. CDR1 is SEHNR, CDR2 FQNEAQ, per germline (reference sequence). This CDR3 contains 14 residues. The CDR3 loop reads CASSPGTLHSPLHF. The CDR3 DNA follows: TGTGCCAGCAGCCCTGGGACCTTACATTCACCCCTCCACTTT. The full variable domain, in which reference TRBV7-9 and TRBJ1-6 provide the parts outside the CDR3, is DTGVSQNPRHKITKRGQNVTFRCDPISEHNRLYWYRQTLGQGPEFLTYFQNEAQLEKSRLLSDRFSAERPKGSFSTLEIQRTEQGDSAMYLCASSPGTLHSPLHFGNGTRLTVT.

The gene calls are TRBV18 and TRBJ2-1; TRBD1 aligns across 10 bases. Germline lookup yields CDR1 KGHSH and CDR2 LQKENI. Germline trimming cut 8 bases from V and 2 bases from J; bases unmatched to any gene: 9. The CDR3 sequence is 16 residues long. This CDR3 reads CASLGTGALPYNEQFF. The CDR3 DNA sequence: TGTGCCAGCCTTGGGACAGGGGCCCTCCCCTACAATGAGCAGTTCTTC.

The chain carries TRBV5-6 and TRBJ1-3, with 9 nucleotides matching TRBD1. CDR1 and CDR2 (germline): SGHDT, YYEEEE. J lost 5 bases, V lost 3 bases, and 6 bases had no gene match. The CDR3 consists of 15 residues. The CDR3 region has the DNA TGTGCCAGCAGCTCCCAGACAGGGGGTCGAAACACCATATATTTT. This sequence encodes CASSSQTGGRNTIYF.

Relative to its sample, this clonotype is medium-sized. The CDR3 loop is CASSLTGTAYEQYF. In DNA form, the CDR3 reads TGCGCCAGCAGCCTAACCGGGACAGCCTACGAGCAGTACTTC. The V gene is TRBV5-1, the J gene TRBJ2-7; 7 bases line up with TRBD1. J gave up 2 bases and V 4 bases, and 6 bases lay outside the gene matches. Germline-derived CDR1 and CDR2 are SGHRS and YFSETQ. The CDR3 sequence is 14 residues long.

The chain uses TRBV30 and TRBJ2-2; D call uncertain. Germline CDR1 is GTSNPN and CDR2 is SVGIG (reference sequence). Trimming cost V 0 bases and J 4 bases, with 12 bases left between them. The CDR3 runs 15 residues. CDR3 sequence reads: CAWSVPFLATGELFF. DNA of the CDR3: TGTGCCTGGAGTGTACCATTCTTGGCCACCGGGGAGCTGTTTTTT.

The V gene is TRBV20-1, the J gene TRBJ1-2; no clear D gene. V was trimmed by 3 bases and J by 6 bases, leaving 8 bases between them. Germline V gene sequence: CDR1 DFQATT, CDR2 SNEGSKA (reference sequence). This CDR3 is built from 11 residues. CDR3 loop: CSASWGDGYTF. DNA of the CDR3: TGCAGTGCTAGCTGGGGAGATGGCTACACCTTC.

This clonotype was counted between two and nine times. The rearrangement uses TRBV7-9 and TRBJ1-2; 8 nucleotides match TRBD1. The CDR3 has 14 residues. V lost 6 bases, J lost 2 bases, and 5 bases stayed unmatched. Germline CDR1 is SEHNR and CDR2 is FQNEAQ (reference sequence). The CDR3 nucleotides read TGTGCCAGCAGGAGGACAGGGCCAAACTATGGCTACACCTTC. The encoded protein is CASRRTGPNYGYTF.

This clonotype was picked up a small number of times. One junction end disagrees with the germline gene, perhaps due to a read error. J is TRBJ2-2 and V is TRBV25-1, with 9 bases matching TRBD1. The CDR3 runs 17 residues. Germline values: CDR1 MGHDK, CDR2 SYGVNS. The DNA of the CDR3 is TGTGCCAGCAGTGACCCTATCGGGACAGGGAACTCCGGGGAGCTGTTTTTT. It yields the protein CASSDPIGTGNSGELFF.

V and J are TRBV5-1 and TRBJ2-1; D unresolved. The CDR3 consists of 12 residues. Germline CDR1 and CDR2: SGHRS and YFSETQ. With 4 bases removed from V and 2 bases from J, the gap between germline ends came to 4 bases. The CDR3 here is CASSVTYNEQFF. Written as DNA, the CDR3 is TGCGCCAGCAGCGTTACCTACAATGAGCAGTTCTTC.

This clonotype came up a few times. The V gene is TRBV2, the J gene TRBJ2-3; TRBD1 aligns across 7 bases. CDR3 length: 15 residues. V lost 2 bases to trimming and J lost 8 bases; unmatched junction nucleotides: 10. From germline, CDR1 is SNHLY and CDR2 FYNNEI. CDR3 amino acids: CASSEKGGRVATQYF. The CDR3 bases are TGTGCCAGCAGTGAAAAAGGGGGCCGGGTAGCTACGCAGTATTTT.

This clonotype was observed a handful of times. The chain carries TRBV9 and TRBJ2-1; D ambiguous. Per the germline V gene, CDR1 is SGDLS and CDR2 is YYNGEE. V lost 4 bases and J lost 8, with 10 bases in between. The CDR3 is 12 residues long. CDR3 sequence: CASSLNNDEQFF. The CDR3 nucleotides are TGTGCCAGCAGCCTAAACAACGATGAGCAGTTCTTC.

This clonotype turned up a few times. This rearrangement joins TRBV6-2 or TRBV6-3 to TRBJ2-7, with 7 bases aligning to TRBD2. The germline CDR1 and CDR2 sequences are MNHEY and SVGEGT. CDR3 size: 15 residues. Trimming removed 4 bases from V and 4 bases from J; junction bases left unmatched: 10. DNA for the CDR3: TGTGCCAGCAGTTCCGCTGGGGCGGGAGTGTACGAGCAGTACTTC. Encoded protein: CASSSAGAGVYEQYF.

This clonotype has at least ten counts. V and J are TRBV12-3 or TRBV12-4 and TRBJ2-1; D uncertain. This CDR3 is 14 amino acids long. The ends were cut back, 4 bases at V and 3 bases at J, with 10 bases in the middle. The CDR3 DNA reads TGTGCCAGCAGTTCCAGAGGTGGCTACAATGAGCAGTTCTTC. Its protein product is CASSSRGGYNEQFF.

This chain's CDR3 is CASSSYQAGESYEQYF. For the CDR3, the DNA is TGTGCCAGCAGTTCCTATCAAGCGGGGGAAAGCTACGAGCAGTACTTC. The gene calls are TRBV12-3 or TRBV12-4 and TRBJ2-7; TRBD2 matches at 8 bases. This CDR3 has 16 residues. V lost 4 bases and J lost 3; bases outside the gene matches: 11.

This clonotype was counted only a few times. The DNA of the CDR3 is TGTGCCAGCAGCTTAGAGGCTAAGCAGTACTTC. This translates into CASSLEAKQYF. V gene TRBV7-9 combines with J gene TRBJ2-7; D ambiguous. Germline lookup yields CDR1 SEHNR and CDR2 FQNEAQ (reference sequence). Trimming removed 1 base from V and 8 bases from J, with 6 bases in between. This CDR3 has 11 residues.

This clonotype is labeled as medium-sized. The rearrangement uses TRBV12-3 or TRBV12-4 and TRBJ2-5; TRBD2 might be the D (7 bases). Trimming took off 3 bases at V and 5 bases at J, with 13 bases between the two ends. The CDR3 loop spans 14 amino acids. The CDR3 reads CASSFWGGKETQYF. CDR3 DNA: TGTGCCAGCAGTTTCTGGGGGGGCAAGGAGACCCAGTACTTC.

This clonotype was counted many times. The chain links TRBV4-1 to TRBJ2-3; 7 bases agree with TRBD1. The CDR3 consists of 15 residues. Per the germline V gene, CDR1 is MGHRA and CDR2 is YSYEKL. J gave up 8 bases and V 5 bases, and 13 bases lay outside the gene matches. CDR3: CASSSEDRVVGTQYF. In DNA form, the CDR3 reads TGCGCCAGCAGCAGCGAAGACAGGGTGGTGGGTACGCAGTATTTT.

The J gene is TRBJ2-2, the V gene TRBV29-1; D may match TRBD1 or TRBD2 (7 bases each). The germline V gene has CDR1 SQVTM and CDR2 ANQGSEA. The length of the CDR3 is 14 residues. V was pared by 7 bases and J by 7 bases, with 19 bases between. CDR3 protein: CSAEGRGQGGELFF. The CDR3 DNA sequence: TGCAGCGCCGAGGGGAGGGGGCAGGGCGGGGAGCTGTTTTTT.

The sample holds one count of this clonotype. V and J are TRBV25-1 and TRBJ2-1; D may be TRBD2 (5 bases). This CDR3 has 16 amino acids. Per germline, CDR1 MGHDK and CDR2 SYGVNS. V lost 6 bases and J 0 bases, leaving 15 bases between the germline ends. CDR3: CASREMTTHSYNEQFF. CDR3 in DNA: TGTGCCAGCAGGGAAATGACTACTCACTCCTACAATGAGCAGTTCTTC.

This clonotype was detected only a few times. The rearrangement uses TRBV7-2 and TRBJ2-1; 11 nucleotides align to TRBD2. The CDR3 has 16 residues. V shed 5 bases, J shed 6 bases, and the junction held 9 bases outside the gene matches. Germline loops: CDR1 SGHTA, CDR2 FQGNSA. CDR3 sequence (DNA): TGTGCCAGCAGCCCAAAGCTAGCGGGGGGCCCCAATGAGCAGTTCTTC. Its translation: CASSPKLAGGPNEQFF.